This T cell receptor (beta chain) was profiled in a study of cytomegalovirus exposure and HLA in healthy donors. Study-wide results and limits: The authors later linked a missense DCLRE1C variant to TCR beta V- and J-gene trimming.

CDR3 length equals 11 residues. From germline, CDR1 is SGHDN and CDR2 FVKESK. Trimming cost V 3 bases and J 7 bases, with 7 bases left between them. Amplification used 60 Vbeta primers and 13 Jbeta primers. TCRdb's table, derived via immunoSEQ multiplex PCR, lists solely in-frame clones and lacks some. The sample has approximately 77,000 clones, approximately 70% seen once; the top ten hold 4.9%. This clone occurred a few times. Its antigen is not known. Input material: PBMCs. The genes are TRBV14 and TRBJ2-7; no definite D call. This clonotype originated in a man aged 55 to 69 in good health and CMV-seropositive. The CDR3 DNA sequence: TGTGCCAGCAGCCAGTTCAGGGAGCAGTACTTC. This sequence encodes CASSQFREQYF. Using reference TRBV14 and TRBJ2-7 for the parts outside the CDR3, the full variable domain is EAGVTQFPSHSVIEKGQTVTLRCDPISGHDNLYWYRRVMGKEIKFLLHFVKESKQDESGMPNNRFLAERTGGTYSTLKVQPAELEDSGVYFCASSQFREQYFGPGTRLTVT.